The 18 T cell receptor beta chains reported below all come from one sample, sequenced in a study of human T cells and chemical hapten exposure. As for time point: patch test 3, about 24 weeks after DPC sensitization. The treatment is: therapeutic diphenylcyclopropenone sensitization with weekly scalp DPC. One entry per CDR3 protein, called by TCRdb with MiXCR from the RACE reads. The data show 210,000 or so distinct CDR3 sequences, about 25% seen once. This specimen consisted of whole blood, obtained in connection with sensitization to the hapten diphenylcyclopropenone (DPC). The receptors here all came from a middle-aged woman with alopecia areata. Some clones in this sample may be carry-over from other donors' samples.

The gene calls are TRBV6-2 or TRBV6-3 and TRBJ2-7, with 12 bases fitting TRBD2. The V gene's germline CDR1 is MNHEY and CDR2 SVGEGT. The CDR3 sequence is 14 residues long. V shed 5 bases, J shed 7 bases, and the junction held 6 bases outside the gene matches. CDR3 nucleotides: TGTGCCAGCAGTACTAGCGGGAGGACGAGGGAGCAGTACTTC. This codes for CASSTSGRTREQYF.

This rearrangement joins TRBV28 to TRBJ1-5; D is uncertain. V was shortened by 3 bases and J by 5 bases, with 17 bases between the two germline ends. Germline CDR1 reads MDHEN; CDR2 reads SYDVKM. This CDR3 has 16 residues. Here the CDR3 reads CASSFRSGLRDQPQHF. Written as DNA, the CDR3 is TGTGCCAGCAGTTTCAGGTCTGGTCTTCGGGATCAGCCCCAGCATTTT.

This clonotype was counted only a few times. The V call is TRBV7-2, the J call TRBJ2-1; 7 nucleotides agree with TRBD2. The CDR3 has 16 amino acids. V shed 1 base and J 1 base; nucleotides not matched to a gene: 4. The germline gives CDR1 SGHTA, CDR2 FQGNSA. The CDR3 DNA reads as TGTGCCAGCAGCTTAGTGGCTAGCGGATCCTACAATGAGCAGTTCTTC. Encoded protein: CASSLVASGSYNEQFF.

V usage is TRBV29-1 and J usage is TRBJ2-3; no clear D gene. V shed 1 base and J shed 5 bases, with 10 bases lying between them. CDR1 is SQVTM, CDR2 ANQGSEA, per germline. The CDR3 contains 13 residues. The CDR3 here is CSVEGPAKDTQYF. CDR3 bases: TGCAGCGTTGAAGGCCCTGCGAAAGATACGCAGTATTTT.

This chain uses TRBV29-1 with TRBJ2-5; TRBD1 matches at 7 bases. CDR3 length equals 14 residues. Trimming took 7 bases from V and 0 from J; bases not matched to a gene: 8. The V gene's germline CDR1 is SQVTM and CDR2 ANQGSEA. The CDR3 nucleotides read TGCAGCGACTCGGACAGGAGGTACCAAGAGACCCAGTACTTC. It specifies CSDSDRRYQETQYF.

This clonotype was seen a handful of times. The chain is built from TRBV4-2 and TRBJ2-6, with 7 bases matching TRBD1. Germline assignment: CDR1 LGHNA and CDR2 YNFKEQ. With V trimmed by 4 bases and J by 2 bases, 5 bases remained unmatched. This CDR3 spans 16 amino acids. The CDR3, as DNA: TGTGCCAGCAGCCCTACGACAGGGACTGGGGCCAACGTCCTGACTTTC. Its translation: CASSPTTGTGANVLTF.

The chain carries TRBV12-3 or TRBV12-4 and TRBJ2-7, with no clear D. The CDR3 is made up of 12 amino acids. V was clipped by 7 bases and J by 1 base, with 8 bases between them. The CDR3 nucleotides read TGTGCCAGCACCGGGTCTTCCTACGAGCAGTACTTC. This gives the protein CASTGSSYEQYF.

This clonotype was detected only a few times. V is TRBV27 and J is TRBJ1-2, with 8 nucleotides matching TRBD1. The ends lost 5 bases at V and 5 bases at J; junction bases unmatched: 10. CDR3 size: 15 residues. Looked up from germline, CDR1 is MNHEY and CDR2 is SMNVEV (reference sequence). The CDR3 reads CASSEDRGSRYGYTF. In DNA, the CDR3 is TGTGCCAGCAGTGAAGACAGGGGCTCCCGTTATGGCTACACCTTC.

V gene TRBV7-2 combines with J gene TRBJ2-3; D may correspond to TRBD1 or TRBD2 (7 bases each). V was cut by 1 base and J by 7 bases, with 18 bases left in between. Germline CDR1 and CDR2: SGHTA and FQGNSA. The CDR3 totals 16 residues. The CDR3 DNA reads TGTGCCAGCAGCTTAGAAGGGGGCGGGAGAGGGAATACGCAGTATTTT. It codes for CASSLEGGGRGNTQYF.

This chain uses TRBV10-3 with TRBJ1-5; tentative D call: TRBD1 (5 bases). Germline CDR1 ENHRY, CDR2 SYGVKD. The CDR3 loop spans 13 amino acids. The V end was cut by 7 bases, the J end by 1 base, with 8 bases between. CDR3 sequence: CAITGASNQPQHF. DNA of the CDR3: TGTGCCATCACCGGGGCCAGCAATCAGCCCCAGCATTTT.

The CDR3 coding sequence is TGTGCCACCGGGGGGGACAGGGGAACAGATACGCAGTATTTT. Translating it yields CATGGDRGTDTQYF. V is TRBV24-1 and J is TRBJ2-3; 10 bases line up with TRBD1. CDR3 length equals 14 residues. The germline V gene has CDR1 KGHDR and CDR2 SFDVKD. Trimming removed 9 bases from V and 3 bases from J; junction bases left unmatched: 5.

This clonotype appeared a few times. The chain uses TRBV29-1 and TRBJ2-4; no firm D call. This CDR3 is built from 10 residues. The V gene's germline CDR1 is SQVTM and CDR2 ANQGSEA. V dropped 3 bases and J dropped 5 bases, with 2 bases sitting between them. CDR3 residues: CSVEENIQYF. CDR3 DNA: TGCAGCGTTGAGGAAAACATTCAGTACTTC.

V is TRBV18 and J is TRBJ1-5; D gene uncertain. The V and J ends lost 1 base and 7 bases respectively, with 11 bases between them. Germline values: CDR1 KGHSH, CDR2 LQKENI. This CDR3 region has 14 residues. The CDR3 region is CASSPQEEYQPQHF. DNA of the CDR3: TGTGCCAGCTCACCACAGGAAGAGTACCAGCCCCAGCATTTT.

CDR3 in amino acids: CASSTRTGGLTDTQYF. The CDR3 region has the DNA TGTGCCAGCAGCACCCGGACAGGAGGACTCACAGATACGCAGTATTTT. V gene TRBV7-2 combines with J gene TRBJ2-3, with 7 bases aligning to TRBD1. Unmatched junction bases numbered 10, after V lost 5 bases and J lost 2 bases. This CDR3 has 16 residues. Germline V gene sequence: CDR1 SGHTA, CDR2 FQGNSA.

The chain joins TRBV27 to TRBJ2-4; no firm D call. Germline loops: CDR1 MNHEY, CDR2 SMNVEV (reference sequence). The CDR3 totals 15 residues. The V and J ends lost 1 base and 5 bases respectively, with 12 bases between them. CDR3 bases: TGTGCCAGCAGTTTATTCCACTCCACGCAAAACATTCAGTACTTC. The encoded protein is CASSLFHSTQNIQYF.

This clonotype was found a few times. The chain uses TRBV19 and TRBJ2-5; 7 bases are shared with TRBD2. V lost 9 bases, J lost 0 bases, and 4 bases stayed unmatched. The CDR3 is made up of 13 amino acids. Germline CDR1 reads LNHDA; CDR2 reads SQIVND (reference sequence). The CDR3 coding sequence is TGTGCCAGCAGAGGGACTAACCAAGAGACCCAGTACTTC. Translating gives CASRGTNQETQYF.

This clonotype has only a few counts. The rearrangement links TRBV29-1 to TRBJ2-7; 10 positions agree with TRBD1. The CDR3 length is 14 residues. J gave up 0 bases and V 5 bases, and 4 bases lay outside the gene matches. Germline values: CDR1 SQVTM, CDR2 ANQGSEA. The CDR3 protein is CSVPRDRGSYEQYF. The CDR3 DNA follows: TGCAGCGTTCCCCGGGACAGGGGCTCCTACGAGCAGTACTTC.

This clonotype was counted ten times or more. The genes are TRBV7-9 and TRBJ1-1, with 10 bases lining up with TRBD1. Trimming at V came to 4 bases and at J to 4 bases, leaving 9 bases not matched to a gene. Per germline, CDR1 SEHNR and CDR2 FQNEAQ (reference sequence). CDR3 length equals 16 residues. The CDR3 loop reads CASSSRRQGAVTEAFF. CDR3 sequence (DNA): TGTGCCAGCAGCTCAAGGAGACAGGGGGCGGTCACTGAAGCTTTCTTT. The full variable domain, with the rest looked up from reference TRBV7-9 and TRBJ1-1, is DTGVSQNPRHKITKRGQNVTFRCDPISEHNRLYWYRQTLGQGPEFLTYFQNEAQLEKSRLLSDRFSAERPKGSFSTLEIQRTEQGDSAMYLCASSSRRQGAVTEAFFGQGTRLTVV.